These 13 T cell receptor beta chains came from one sample sequenced in a study of T-cell memory formation after mild COVID-19. TCRdb re-analysed the 5' RACE reads in MiXCR, keeping a single row per CDR3 protein. The table has fewer than 300,000 distinct CDR3 sequences, 16% seen once; the top ten hold roughly a fifth. Input material: PBMCs or a T cell subset sorted from them (not recorded which). All receptors come from a man aged 18 to 30 who had mild COVID-19 (a few samples of this study predate the infection). Cell type and time point are not known.

V is TRBV20-1 and J is TRBJ2-3, with 14 nucleotides matching TRBD2. Germline lookup yields CDR1 DFQATT and CDR2 SNEGSKA (reference sequence). This CDR3 has 15 residues. V lost 1 base and J lost 8; bases outside the gene matches: 5. The CDR3 region has the DNA TGCAGTGCTAGAGGACTAGCGGGGGGGCCGAGTACGCAGTATTTT. Its translation is CSARGLAGGPSTQYF.

J is TRBJ1-2 and V is TRBV20-1, with D possibly TRBD1 on 6 matching bases. Trimming left V 6 bases short and J 6 bases short, with 14 bases between. CDR3 length equals 12 residues. Germline V gene sequence: CDR1 DFQATT, CDR2 SNEGSKA (reference sequence). The CDR3 DNA sequence: TGCAGTGCCCTCAGGGGAATCAATGGCTACACCTTC. This translates into CSALRGINGYTF.

The V gene is TRBV4-1, the J gene TRBJ2-1, with D possibly TRBD1 on 5 matching bases. V gave up 0 bases and J gave up 5 bases, with 8 bases separating them. Looked up from germline, CDR1 is MGHRA and CDR2 is YSYEKL. This CDR3 comprises 14 residues. CDR3 sequence: CASSQEWGDNEQFF. CDR3 DNA sequence: TGCGCCAGCAGCCAAGAGTGGGGCGACAATGAGCAGTTCTTC.

This clonotype was detected a few times. The CDR3, as DNA: TGTGCCAGCAGCGCTCGTAGCGGGGGGGTCACAGATACGCAGTATTTT. Amino acid sequence: CASSARSGGVTDTQYF. This chain joins TRBV9 and TRBJ2-3, with 11 bases aligning to TRBD2. This CDR3 is 16 amino acids long. Germline CDR1 SGDLS, CDR2 YYNGEE. The junction had 5 bases not matched to a gene; V was cut back by 3 bases and J by 2 bases.

This clonotype was seen a handful of times. The chain employs TRBV9 and TRBJ2-3, with 9 bases that match TRBD1. V dropped 0 bases and J dropped 6; count of bases not matched to a gene: 2. Per germline, CDR1 SGDLS and CDR2 YYNGEE. This CDR3 is 14 amino acids long. The CDR3 spells CASSVGGQGDTQYF. The CDR3 DNA is TGTGCCAGCAGCGTAGGAGGACAGGGGGATACGCAGTATTTT.

This clonotype has more than one count but fewer than ten. The CDR3 DNA is TGTGCCAGCAGCCCATTTGGGGGGTGGTCCGATGAGCAGTTCTTC. Its translation is CASSPFGGWSDEQFF. The genes are TRBV7-9 and TRBJ2-1; D might be TRBD2 (6 bases). Germline CDR1 and CDR2: SEHNR and FQNEAQ (reference sequence). The CDR3 runs 15 residues. The V gene lost 5 bases and the J gene lost 8 bases, with 19 bases spanning the gap.

This clonotype was observed a handful of times. The chain couples TRBV12-3 or TRBV12-4 to TRBJ2-5; 10 nucleotides match TRBD2. This CDR3 spans 14 amino acids. V dropped 5 bases and J dropped 5; count of bases not matched to a gene: 5. DNA of the CDR3: TGTGCCAGCAGTAAAAGCGGGGGGGCGGAGACCCAGTACTTC. This encodes CASSKSGGAETQYF.

This clonotype has just a few counts. The chain has TRBV7-3 and TRBJ2-2; D gene ambiguous. The CDR3 length is 13 residues. Germline loops: CDR1 SGHTA, CDR2 FQGTGA. V lost 5 bases to trimming and J lost 1 base, with 5 bases between them. CDR3 protein: CASSRQNTGELFF. DNA of the CDR3: TGTGCCAGCAGCCGACAGAACACCGGGGAGCTGTTTTTT.

This sequence joins TRBV12-3 or TRBV12-4 and TRBJ2-5, with D tentatively TRBD2 (6 bases). The V and J ends lost 6 bases and 7 bases respectively, with 15 bases between them. This CDR3 region has 13 residues. The DNA for the CDR3 is TGTGCCAGCAGCCCCTCGGGGGTCTGGACCCAGTACTTC. It specifies CASSPSGVWTQYF.

Many counts were recorded for this clonotype. The DNA of the CDR3 is TGTGCCAGCAGCTTTTCCGGGCAAGAGACCCAGTACTTC. Translating gives CASSFSGQETQYF. The chain uses TRBV11-2 and TRBJ2-5; unclear D gene. Trimming cost V 3 bases and J 2 bases, with 7 bases left between them. CDR1 is SGHAT, CDR2 FQNNGV, per germline. The CDR3 length is 13 residues.

There are many counts of this clonotype. The chain is built from TRBV4-1 and TRBJ1-5; D is uncertain. The V end lost 1 base, the J end lost 4 bases, and 11 bases lay between the germline ends. The CDR3 covers 15 residues. Looked up from germline, CDR1 is MGHRA and CDR2 is YSYEKL. The DNA of the CDR3 is TGCGCCAGCAGCCAAGTAGCGGACGAAAATCAGCCCCAGCATTTT. Protein sequence: CASSQVADENQPQHF.

The CDR3 DNA sequence: TGTGCCAGCAGCCAAGAGGTACATAATTCACCCCTCCACTTT. The encoded protein is CASSQEVHNSPLHF. The chain recombines TRBV14 with TRBJ1-6; D unresolved. V lost 0 bases to trimming and J lost 5 bases, with 5 bases between them. The CDR3 runs to 14 residues. Germline values: CDR1 SGHDN, CDR2 FVKESK.

The chain joins TRBV6-2 or TRBV6-3 to TRBJ1-5, with 8 bases matching TRBD1. Germline CDR1 and CDR2: MNHEY and SVGEGT. The V and J ends lost 2 bases and 4 bases, in that order; junction bases with no gene match: 7. This CDR3 has 16 amino acids. The CDR3 protein is CASSYDPHRGNQPQHF. In DNA form, the CDR3 reads TGTGCCAGCAGTTACGACCCACACAGGGGGAATCAGCCCCAGCATTTT.